The 26 T cell receptor beta chains below come from one sample, sequenced in a study of shared clonotypes between healthy human individuals. Sequencing used immunoSEQ multiplex PCR; TCRdb keeps in-frame clones, though not all of them. The table includes about 2.4 million clones, approximately 92% detected once. The sample consisted of naive CD4+ T cells sorted from blood. Subset specified: CD45RA+ positively selected. The receptors were gathered from a man between 18 and 35 years old in good health.

The chain has TRBV19 and TRBJ2-3, with a possible D match to TRBD2 (6 bases). CDR3 length equals 15 residues. Germline CDR1 is LNHDA and CDR2 is SQIVND (reference sequence). The V and J ends lost 3 bases and 4 bases respectively, with 14 bases between them. As DNA, the CDR3 is TGTGCCAGTAGTATTAGAGGGGAGGAGGCAGATACGCAGTATTTT. It encodes CASSIRGEEADTQYF.

This chain joins TRBV4-1 and TRBJ2-5, with 9 positions matching TRBD2. J gave up 4 bases and V 4 bases, and 16 bases lay outside the gene matches. Per germline, CDR1 MGHRA and CDR2 YSYEKL. The CDR3 extends over 18 amino acids. As DNA, the CDR3 is TGCGCCAGCAGCCGCCTACCCAGCGGGGGGCCATGGGGAGAGACCCAGTACTTC. Translated, it gives CASSRLPSGGPWGETQYF.

The rearrangement links TRBV2 to TRBJ2-7; D possibly matches TRBD1 or TRBD2 (5 bases each). Per the germline V gene, CDR1 is SNHLY and CDR2 is FYNNEI. The CDR3 loop spans 15 amino acids. V lost 2 bases, J lost 2 bases, and 13 bases lay in between. This CDR3 reads CASSESGGTTYEQYF. The CDR3 DNA sequence: TGTGCCAGCAGTGAAAGTGGGGGAACCACCTACGAGCAGTACTTC.

This clone was recorded only once. The chain is built from TRBV10-3 and TRBJ2-1, with D unclear. The V end lost 3 bases, the J end lost 12 bases, and 9 bases lay between the germline ends. CDR1 and CDR2 (germline): ENHRY, SYGVKD. The CDR3 runs to 11 residues. The CDR3: CAISDGYRQFF. CDR3 coding DNA: TGTGCCATCAGTGACGGCTACCGGCAGTTCTTC.

This chain links TRBV19 with TRBJ2-5, with TRBD2 matching 8 bases. The germline CDR1 and CDR2 sequences are LNHDA and SQIVND (reference sequence). This CDR3 is built from 15 residues. V shed 5 bases, J shed 4 bases, and the junction held 9 bases outside the gene matches. CDR3 sequence (DNA): TGTGCCAGTAGTCCGGGAGGGGCAGAAGGAGAGACCCAGTACTTC. Translating gives CASSPGGAEGETQYF.

With regard to this clone: At one end the junction does not follow the germline gene, possibly because of a read error. The gene calls are TRBV2 and TRBJ2-7, with TRBD2 matching over 10 bases. CDR3 length equals 16 residues. The germline CDR1 and CDR2 sequences are SNHLY and FYNNEI. CDR3 sequence: CASSDKAGGPSDEQYF. DNA of the CDR3: TGTGCCAGCAGTGACAAAGCGGGAGGGCCCTCCGACGAGCAGTACTTC.

This clone was seen just once. The chain uses TRBV29-1 and TRBJ1-1, with D perhaps matching TRBD1 (6 bases). The V gene lost 2 bases and the J gene lost 3 bases, with 13 bases spanning the gap. The germline gives CDR1 SQVTM, CDR2 ANQGSEA. CDR3 size: 14 residues. The CDR3 spells CSVELIAGDTEAFF. The DNA of the CDR3 is TGCAGCGTTGAATTGATCGCAGGGGACACTGAAGCTTTCTTT.

This clone was recorded once. V usage is TRBV12-5 and J usage is TRBJ2-7; 11 bases are a match to TRBD2. This CDR3 spans 14 amino acids. The J segment lost 6 bases and the V segment lost 2 bases, leaving 3 bases of the junction unmatched. Per germline, CDR1 LGHNT and CDR2 FRNRAP. This CDR3 reads CASGLYLAGGEQYF. In DNA form, the CDR3 reads TGTGCTAGTGGTTTGTATCTAGCGGGAGGCGAGCAGTACTTC.

The chain uses TRBV5-8 and TRBJ2-2; 10 positions match TRBD2. Germline loops: CDR1 SGHTS, CDR2 YDEGEE. J lost 5 bases, V lost 2 bases, and 9 bases had no gene match. This CDR3 has 17 residues. In DNA, the CDR3 is TGTGCCAGCAGCTTCGGGGCTCTAGCGGGAGTGACCGGGGAGCTGTTTTTT. Its protein product is CASSFGALAGVTGELFF.

The chain links TRBV11-2 to TRBJ2-1; 13 bases are shared with TRBD2. The trim removed 0 bases at V and 9 bases at J, leaving 11 bases unmatched. Germline CDR1 and CDR2: SGHAT and FQNNGV. This CDR3 comprises 18 residues. CDR3 residues: CASSLELAGGLQFGEQFF. CDR3 bases: TGTGCCAGCAGCTTAGAACTAGCGGGAGGGTTACAATTCGGTGAGCAGTTCTTC.

The rearrangement joins TRBV7-6 to TRBJ2-3, with no clear D. Germline V gives CDR1 SGHVS, CDR2 FNYEAQ. V was trimmed by 6 bases and J by 7 bases, leaving 17 bases between them. The CDR3 contains 14 residues. CDR3 region: CASSPPAPTNTQYF. The DNA for the CDR3 is TGTGCCAGCAGTCCCCCCGCCCCTACAAATACGCAGTATTTT.

The chain couples TRBV15 to TRBJ2-1, with 10 bases that match TRBD2. The V segment lost 0 bases and the J segment 9 bases; nucleotides outside the gene matches: 17. Germline values: CDR1 LNHNV, CDR2 YYDKDF (reference sequence). The CDR3 covers 19 residues. CDR3 coding DNA: TGTGCCACCAGCAGAGATCAGTTCCTCTCAGGGGCTAGCGGGAGTGAGCAGTTCTTC. Translating gives CATSRDQFLSGASGSEQFF.

The gene calls are TRBV7-2 and TRBJ2-7; 9 bases agree with TRBD2. Germline CDR1 reads SGHTA; CDR2 reads FQGNSA. The CDR3 contains 15 residues. With V trimmed by 4 bases and J by 12 bases, 16 bases remained unmatched. CDR3 loop: CASSSFTSGPSGVYF. The CDR3 DNA sequence: TGTGCCAGCAGCTCTTTCACTAGCGGGCCGTCGGGTGTGTACTTC.

This chain uses TRBV5-1 with TRBJ2-5; weak D call: TRBD1 (6 bases). CDR1 is SGHRS and CDR2 is YFSETQ in the germline V gene. Trimming pared 3 bases from V and 4 bases from J, leaving 10 bases between. This CDR3 spans 13 amino acids. CDR3 bases: TGCGCCAGCAGCTCTGGACAGACAGAGACCCAGTACTTC. The encoded protein is CASSSGQTETQYF. Complete variable domain (other parts from reference TRBV5-1 and TRBJ2-5): KAGVTQTPRYLIKTRGQQVTLSCSPISGHRSVSWYQQTPGQGLQFLFEYFSETQRNKGNFPGRFSGRQFSNSRSEMNVSTLELGDSALYLCASSSGQTETQYFGPGTRLLVL.

J is TRBJ2-5 and V is TRBV30, with D possibly called TRBD1 or TRBD2 (6 bases each). The CDR3 is 14 residues long. V shed 3 bases and J shed 2 bases, with 13 bases lying between them. The V gene's germline CDR1 is GTSNPN and CDR2 SVGIG (reference sequence). In DNA, the CDR3 is TGTGCCTGGAGGGGGGGCGCGGAGCAAGAGACCCAGTACTTC. It is translated as CAWRGGAEQETQYF.

The chain is built from TRBV29-1 and TRBJ2-3, with a possible D match to TRBD1 (5 bases). CDR1 is SQVTM and CDR2 is ANQGSEA in the germline V gene. V was clipped by 7 bases and J by 2 bases, with 10 bases between them. This CDR3 is 12 amino acids long. This CDR3 is CSARVSTDTQYF. CDR3 DNA: TGCAGCGCCAGGGTGTCCACAGATACGCAGTATTTT.

This chain connects TRBV5-6 to TRBJ1-1; TRBD1 matches 10 bases. The CDR3 covers 15 residues. Germline values: CDR1 SGHDT, CDR2 YYEEEE. The ends lost 6 bases at V and 7 bases at J; junction bases unmatched: 12. The chain's CDR3 is CASTQSDRGLGEAFF. In nucleotides, the CDR3 is TGTGCCAGCACCCAATCTGACAGGGGGCTTGGTGAAGCTTTCTTT.

The chain couples TRBV12-5 to TRBJ1-5; D unclear. The CDR3 is 14 residues long. The germline CDR1 and CDR2 sequences are LGHNT and FRNRAP. The V end lost 9 bases, the J end lost 0 bases, and 12 bases lay between the germline ends. The CDR3 here is CASLQEYSNQPQHF. The CDR3 DNA reads TGTGCTAGCCTTCAGGAGTATAGCAATCAGCCCCAGCATTTT.

The chain is built from TRBV27 and TRBJ2-1; 10 bases match TRBD2. Losses at the gene ends were 6 bases for V and 4 bases for J; bases not matched to a gene: 6. Germline V gene sequence: CDR1 MNHEY, CDR2 SMNVEV (reference sequence). This CDR3 has 15 residues. The CDR3: CASRPRTSGYNEQFF. In DNA form, the CDR3 reads TGTGCCAGCAGGCCGCGGACTAGCGGATACAATGAGCAGTTCTTC.

Turning to this clone: A much larger clone sits a single nucleotide away, making a read error possible. At the DNA level, this CDR3 is encoded by other sequences in the same sample as well. V and J are TRBV7-6 and TRBJ1-1; no clear D. Trimming pared 0 bases from V and 1 base from J, leaving 3 bases between. Germline loops: CDR1 SGHVS, CDR2 FNYEAQ. CDR3 length: 13 amino acids. The CDR3 reads CASSLAGNTEAFF. The DNA of the CDR3 is TGTGCCAGCAGCTTAGCCGGGAACACTGAAGCTTTCTTT.

This chain uses TRBV27 with TRBJ1-1; tentatively, D is TRBD1 (5 bases). The V gene's germline CDR1 is MNHEY and CDR2 SMNVEV (reference sequence). Between the trimmed V and J ends, which lost 6 bases and 4 bases, there was a span of 12 bases. CDR3 length equals 13 residues. CDR3: CASRNAGPTEAFF. The DNA of the CDR3 is TGTGCCAGCAGGAACGCGGGACCCACTGAAGCTTTCTTT.

This clone appeared a single time. The J gene is TRBJ2-7, the V gene TRBV28; a possible D gene is TRBD1 (7 bases). Trimming stripped 5 bases from V and 1 base from J, with 15 bases between. This CDR3 comprises 15 residues. Germline-derived CDR1 and CDR2 are MDHEN and SYDVKM. CDR3 bases: TGTGCCAGCAGTGGGGGGACAGTGAGTTCCTACGAGCAGTACTTC. Residues: CASSGGTVSSYEQYF.

V usage is TRBV25-1 and J usage is TRBJ2-3, with 11 bases matching TRBD2. CDR1 is MGHDK, CDR2 SYGVNS, per germline. CDR3 length equals 16 residues. V gave up 4 bases and J gave up 0 bases; unmatched junction bases: 3. The CDR3 coding sequence is TGTGCCAGCAGTGGGGGGACTAGCGGTAGCACAGATACGCAGTATTTT. Amino acids: CASSGGTSGSTDTQYF.

The chain carries TRBV7-9 and TRBJ2-5, with TRBD1 matching over 7 bases. Germline V gene lookup returns CDR1 SEHNR and CDR2 FQNEAQ (reference sequence). This CDR3 contains 15 residues. With V trimmed by 2 bases and J by 3 bases, 6 bases remained unmatched. The CDR3 reads CASSLSGQVKETQYF. CDR3 DNA sequence: TGTGCCAGCAGCTTAAGTGGACAGGTTAAAGAGACCCAGTACTTC.

This sequence joins TRBV18 and TRBJ2-6, with D perhaps being TRBD1 or TRBD2 (5 bases each). Germline lookup yields CDR1 KGHSH and CDR2 LQKENI. The CDR3 extends over 15 amino acids. V was clipped by 2 bases and J by 2 bases, with 7 bases between them. CDR3 in amino acids: CASSPMGAGANVLTF. Here the CDR3 DNA reads TGTGCCAGCTCACCAATGGGGGCTGGGGCCAACGTCCTGACTTTC.

The rearrangement joins TRBV30 to TRBJ2-3; 13 nucleotides agree with TRBD2. The CDR3 length is 16 residues. Germline V lookup: CDR1 GTSNPN, CDR2 SVGIG (reference sequence). Trimming at V came to 2 bases and at J to 5 bases, leaving 7 bases not matched to a gene. CDR3 loop: CAWSMTSGRRVDTQYF. The CDR3 nucleotides read TGTGCCTGGAGTATGACTAGCGGGAGGCGGGTAGATACGCAGTATTTT.